The 12 T cell receptor beta chains reported below all come from one sample, sequenced in a study of OX40 agonist ivuxolimab in advanced cancers. TCRdb keeps only in-frame clones here, not all; method: immunoSEQ multiplex PCR. In the table there are 40,000 to 65,000 clones, roughly 84% of which are singletons. The sample was CD4+ or CD8+ T cells sorted from blood, taken in a trial of the OX40 agonist ivuxolimab. All receptors come from an adult with an advanced solid tumor such as melanoma, head and neck, liver or kidney cancer.

This clone was found a few times. This rearrangement joins TRBV28 to TRBJ1-4, with 8 bases fitting TRBD1. There are 16 residues in the CDR3. V dropped 2 bases and J dropped 4; count of bases not matched to a gene: 6. CDR1 and CDR2 (germline): MDHEN, SYDVKM. CDR3 sequence: CASSLTWTGSNEKLFF. The CDR3 nucleotides are TGTGCCAGCAGTTTAACTTGGACAGGGAGTAATGAAAAACTGTTTTTT. The full variable domain, rest sourced from reference TRBV28 and TRBJ1-4, is DVKVTQSSRYLVKRTGEKVFLECVQDMDHENMFWYRQDPGLGLRLIYFSYDVKMKEKGDIPEGYSVSREKKERFSLILESASTNQTSMYLCASSLTWTGSNEKLFFGSGTQLSVL.

The V call is TRBV28, the J call TRBJ1-5; possible D gene TRBD1, 6 bases. The germline gives CDR1 MDHEN, CDR2 SYDVKM. V dropped 3 bases and J dropped 5 bases, with 20 bases sitting between them. The CDR3 totals 17 residues. CDR3 nucleotide sequence: TGTGCCAGCAGTTTTATCTTCACAGGGCGCGGTGATCAGCCCCAGCATTTT. Residues: CASSFIFTGRGDQPQHF.

V and J are TRBV27 and TRBJ1-4; 7 bases fit TRBD1. This CDR3 contains 15 residues. Germline trimming cut 0 bases from V and 8 bases from J; bases unmatched to any gene: 6. CDR1 and CDR2 from the germline V gene are MNHEY and SMNVEV (reference sequence). In DNA, the CDR3 is TGTGCCAGCAGTTTATCAGGGGACAGATGGGAAAAACTGTTTTTT. Encoded protein: CASSLSGDRWEKLFF.

The J gene is TRBJ2-7, the V gene TRBV29-1; D call uncertain. The CDR3 sequence is 15 residues long. CDR1 and CDR2 from the germline V gene are SQVTM and ANQGSEA. V was pared by 2 bases and J by 3 bases, with 17 bases between. CDR3 loop: CSVEFPRGSYYEQYF. CDR3 nucleotides: TGCAGCGTTGAATTTCCACGAGGATCTTACTACGAGCAGTACTTC.

The rearrangement joins TRBV29-1 to TRBJ2-3, with 13 bases matching TRBD2. CDR1 and CDR2 (germline): SQVTM, ANQGSEA. V dropped 6 bases and J dropped 4; count of bases not matched to a gene: 7. The CDR3 sequence is 15 residues long. The DNA of the CDR3 is TGCAGCGTCTGGACTAGCGGGAGAGCAGCAGATACGCAGTATTTT. Translation gives CSVWTSGRAADTQYF.

This chain joins TRBV6-6 and TRBJ2-7, with 7 nucleotides matching TRBD2. The CDR3 contains 16 residues. Germline CDR1 is MNHNY and CDR2 is SVGAGI (reference sequence). Unmatched junction bases numbered 11, after V lost 0 bases and J lost 6 bases. CDR3 sequence (DNA): TGTGCCAGCAGTTACTCGTTGGCGGGCGGGAGTACCGAGCAGTACTTC. Translation gives CASSYSLAGGSTEQYF.

The V call is TRBV25-1, the J call TRBJ1-1, with D uncertain. CDR3 size: 11 residues. Germline loops: CDR1 MGHDK, CDR2 SYGVNS. The V gene lost 3 bases and the J gene lost 8 bases, with 7 bases spanning the gap. DNA for the CDR3: TGTGCCAGCAGTGAGGTAGGAGAAGCTTTCTTT. Encoded protein: CASSEVGEAFF.

The rearrangement links TRBV27 to TRBJ2-7; a weak D match, TRBD1 (6 bases). The CDR3 sequence is 15 residues long. The V gene lost 6 bases and the J gene lost 1 base, with 16 bases spanning the gap. Looked up from germline, CDR1 is MNHEY and CDR2 is SMNVEV (reference sequence). CDR3 coding DNA: TGTGCCAGCAGGAGACAGGCCCAACGTTCCTACGAGCAGTACTTC. It specifies CASRRQAQRSYEQYF.

This chain uses TRBV4-1 with TRBJ2-5; D ambiguous. With 2 bases removed from V and 2 bases from J, the gap between germline ends came to 6 bases. In germline, CDR1 is MGHRA, CDR2 YSYEKL. The CDR3 extends over 13 amino acids. The CDR3, as DNA: TGCGCCAGCAGCCAAATCTGGCAAGAGACCCAGTACTTC. Translated, it gives CASSQIWQETQYF.

The V call is TRBV10-3, the J call TRBJ1-2; possibly TRBD1 for D (5 bases). The V gene's germline CDR1 is ENHRY and CDR2 SYGVKD. This CDR3 is built from 13 residues. V lost 3 bases, J lost 3 bases, and 8 bases lay in between. CDR3 sequence (DNA): TGTGCCATCAGTGACCCGGGACACTATGGCTACACCTTC. It specifies CAISDPGHYGYTF.

The CDR3 DNA sequence: TGTGCCACCAGCAGACCCTCGGGGACGGCTCGAGAGCAGTACTTC. Translated, it gives CATSRPSGTAREQYF. The rearrangement links TRBV15 to TRBJ2-7; tentatively, D is TRBD1 or TRBD2 (5 bases each). The germline V gene encodes CDR1 LNHNV and CDR2 YYDKDF (reference sequence). This CDR3 is built from 15 residues. V was clipped by 2 bases and J by 7 bases, with 18 bases between them.

The gene calls are TRBV29-1 and TRBJ1-2; TRBD1 aligns across 8 bases. V shed 6 bases and J 8 bases; nucleotides not matched to a gene: 8. The CDR3 loop spans 12 amino acids. Germline CDR1 is SQVTM and CDR2 is ANQGSEA. The CDR3 DNA sequence: TGCAGCGTAGGGCAGGGGGCTGCCGGCTACACCTTC. Translation: CSVGQGAAGYTF.